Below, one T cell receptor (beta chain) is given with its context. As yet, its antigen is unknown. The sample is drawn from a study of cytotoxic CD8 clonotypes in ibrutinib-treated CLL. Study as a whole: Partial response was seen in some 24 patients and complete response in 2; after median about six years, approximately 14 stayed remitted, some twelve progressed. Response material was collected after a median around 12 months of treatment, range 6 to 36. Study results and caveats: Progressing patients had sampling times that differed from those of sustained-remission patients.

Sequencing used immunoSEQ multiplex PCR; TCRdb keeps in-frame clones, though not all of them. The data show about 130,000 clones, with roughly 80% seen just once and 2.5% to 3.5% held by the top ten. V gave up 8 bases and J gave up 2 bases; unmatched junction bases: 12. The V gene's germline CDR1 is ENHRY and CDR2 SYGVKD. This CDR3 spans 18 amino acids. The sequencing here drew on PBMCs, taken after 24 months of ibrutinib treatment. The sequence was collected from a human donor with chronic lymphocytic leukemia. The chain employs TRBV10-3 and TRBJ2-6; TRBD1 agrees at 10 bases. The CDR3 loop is CAIGASPGQGPGANVLTF. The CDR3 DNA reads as TGTGCCATCGGTGCCTCTCCGGGACAGGGGCCTGGGGCCAACGTCCTGACTTTC.